This passage covers 6 T cell receptor beta chains from one sample sequenced in a study of control samples from healthy donors and cancer patients. TCRdb keeps only in-frame clones here, not all; method: immunoSEQ multiplex PCR. The table lists about 59,000 clones, 92% of them singletons. Sequenced sample: PBMCs. The receptors shown here come from a man aged 35 to 55 with colorectal cancer.

This chain joins TRBV7-2 and TRBJ2-5; D is ambiguous. Trimming took off 2 bases at V and 4 bases at J, with 2 bases between the two ends. The CDR3 has 11 amino acids. The germline CDR1 and CDR2 sequences are SGHTA and FQGNSA. CDR3 region: CASSLSETQYF. CDR3 coding DNA: TGTGCCAGCAGCTTATCAGAGACCCAGTACTTC.

The gene calls are TRBV11-2 and TRBJ1-2; D is perhaps TRBD1 (6 bases). Between the trimmed V and J ends, which lost 4 bases and 0 bases, there was a span of 18 bases. CDR3 length equals 17 residues. From germline, CDR1 is SGHAT and CDR2 FQNNGV. The CDR3, as DNA: TGTGCCAGCAGCTCAAATCGCGGGACATTCTCTAACTATGGCTACACCTTC. It yields the protein CASSSNRGTFSNYGYTF. Together with reference TRBV11-2 and TRBJ1-2, the CDR3 gives the full variable domain: EAGVAQSPRYKIIEKRQSVAFWCNPISGHATLYWYQQILGQGPKLLIQFQNNGVVDDSQLPKDRFSAERLKGVDSTLKIQPAKLEDSAVYLCASSSNRGTFSNYGYTFGSGTRLTVV.

The chain joins TRBV20-1 to TRBJ1-5; 8 positions agree with TRBD1. Germline assignment: CDR1 DFQATT and CDR2 SNEGSKA (reference sequence). The J segment lost 6 bases and the V segment lost 3 bases, leaving 10 bases of the junction unmatched. This CDR3 region has 15 residues. The CDR3 sequence: CSASSSAGGFQPQHF. CDR3 DNA: TGCAGTGCTAGTTCCTCCGCAGGGGGCTTTCAGCCCCAGCATTTT.

The CDR3: CASFPGDRGTGELFF. CDR3 nucleotides: TGTGCCAGTTTCCCGGGGGACAGGGGCACCGGGGAGCTGTTTTTT. V gene TRBV6-5 combines with J gene TRBJ2-2; 10 bases line up with TRBD1. The V and J ends lost 9 bases and 4 bases, in that order; junction bases with no gene match: 8. The CDR3 runs to 15 residues. Germline V gene data show CDR1 as MNHEY and CDR2 as SVGAGI.

The CDR3, as DNA: TGTGCCAGCAGCCAAGATCGGGTACGGGAAGCTTTCTTT. Its translation: CASSQDRVREAFF. The J gene is TRBJ1-1, the V gene TRBV14; D is unclear. The CDR3 has 13 residues. Trimming removed 0 bases from V and 8 bases from J, with 10 bases in between. The germline V gene encodes CDR1 SGHDN and CDR2 FVKESK.

The chain links TRBV18 to TRBJ2-7; tentatively, D is TRBD2 (6 bases). V was trimmed by 4 bases and J by 1 base, leaving 14 bases between them. The CDR3 sequence is 15 residues long. The V gene's germline CDR1 is KGHSH and CDR2 LQKENI. CDR3: CASSQPGLESYEQYF. In nucleotides, the CDR3 is TGTGCCAGCTCACAGCCGGGACTTGAATCCTACGAGCAGTACTTC.